Listed below are T cell receptor beta chains from one sample, sequenced in a study of shared clonotypes between healthy human individuals. Measured with immunoSEQ multiplex PCR; TCRdb has only the in-frame clones, and not every one. Here the sample spans about 960,000 clones, around three quarters being singletons. Sequencing was done on a sample of memory CD4+ T cells sorted from blood. The receptors originated from a man aged 18 to 35 in good health. The CDR3 runs from the conserved cysteine through the conserved F or W. A D gene is named only where the DNA matches it firmly. Size values are once, few and many counts, or a class for expanded clones, and some rows have none.

TRBV5-1	-	TRBJ2-5	TRBD2	CASSFSTSGGAETQYF	TGCGCCAGCAGCTTCTCGACTAGCGGGGGGGCTGAGACCCAGTACTTC
TRBV28	-	TRBJ1-5	-	CASSLTNQPQHF	TGTGCCAGCAGTTTAACAAATCAGCCCCAGCATTTT
TRBV5-4	-	TRBJ2-7	-	CASSGAGSSSYEQYF	TGTGCCAGCAGCGGCGCGGGGTCCAGCTCCTACGAGCAGTACTTC
TRBV19	-	TRBJ1-5	-	CASKEANQPQHF	TGTGCCAGTAAAGAGGCAAATCAGCCCCAGCATTTT
TRBV28	-	TRBJ2-7	TRBD1	CASSSTGGGKPYEQYF	TGTGCCAGCAGTTCGACAGGGGGCGGTAAACCCTACGAGCAGTACTTC
TRBV18	-	TRBJ1-6	-	CASSLEPQLRPTLHF	TGTGCCAGCTCACTAGAACCTCAACTGAGGCCCACCCTCCACTTT
TRBV6-1	-	TRBJ1-4	TRBD1	CASSEDHDRGYEKLFF	TGTGCCAGCAGTGAGGACCACGACAGGGGGTATGAAAAACTGTTTTTT
TRBV9	once	TRBJ2-1	TRBD2	CAPRGLAGGPSYNEQFF	TGTGCCCCTCGTGGGCTAGCGGGGGGCCCCTCCTACAATGAGCAGTTCTTC
TRBV29-1	-	TRBJ2-7	-	CSVECGQALIYEQYF	TGCAGCGTTGAGTGTGGGCAGGCCCTAATCTACGAGCAGTACTTC
TRBV6-1	-	TRBJ1-2	-	CASSEPARTANTF	TGTGCCAGCAGTGAACCCGCCAGGACAGCCAACACCTTC
TRBV10-3	-	TRBJ2-3	TRBD2	CAIRKTSEGGITTDTQYF	TGTGCCATCAGGAAGACTAGCGAAGGAGGGATCACCACAGATACGCAGTATTTT
TRBV5-1	once	TRBJ1-6	TRBD1	CASSLVTGGSPLHF	TGCGCCAGCAGCTTGGTCACAGGGGGGTCACCCCTCCACTTT
TRBV30	-	TRBJ2-7	-	CAWSVRGTYEQYF	TGTGCCTGGAGTGTACGGGGTACCTACGAGCAGTACTTC
TRBV6-5	few	TRBJ2-5	-	CASSYSALQETQYF	TGTGCCAGCAGTTACTCGGCCTTGCAAGAGACCCAGTACTTC
TRBV7-2	once	TRBJ2-5	TRBD2	CASSLTGTSGPEETQYF	TGTGCCAGCAGCTTAACCGGGACTAGCGGTCCAGAAGAGACCCAGTACTTC
TRBV19	-	TRBJ2-2	-	CASSMTGDSGELFF	TGTGCCAGTAGTATGACGGGAGATTCCGGGGAGCTGTTTTTT
TRBV7-9	-	TRBJ2-1	TRBD2	CASSPRGLAGAYEQFF	TGTGCCAGCAGCCCGAGGGGACTAGCGGGTGCCTATGAGCAGTTCTTC
TRBV7-2	-	TRBJ2-7	-	CASSLRSGRSTYEQYF	TGTGCCAGCAGCCTCCGCTCGGGACGGAGTACCTACGAGCAGTACTTC
TRBV6-1	-	TRBJ1-5	-	CASSEAVNNQPQHF	TGTGCCAGCAGTGAAGCAGTCAACAATCAGCCCCAGCATTTT
TRBV6-1	-	TRBJ2-1	-	CASSWAVYNEQFF	TGTGCCAGCAGTTGGGCCGTCTACAATGAGCAGTTCTTC
TRBV7-9	-	TRBJ2-3	TRBD2	CASSTRAGDTDTQYF	TGTGCCAGCAGCACCCGGGCGGGGGACACAGATACGCAGTATTTT
TRBV10-3	-	TRBJ1-1	-	CAISEGANRGANTEAFF	TGTGCCATCAGTGAGGGGGCCAATCGAGGGGCGAACACTGAAGCTTTCTTT
TRBV21-1	-	TRBJ1-6	-	CASSKVTVIALHF	TGTGCCAGCAGCAAAGTCACGGTTATTGCCCTCCACTTT
TRBV5-1	few	TRBJ2-1	-	CASSALGTGHEQFF	TGCGCCAGCAGCGCGCTCGGGACTGGGCATGAGCAGTTCTTC
TRBV7-2	once	TRBJ2-1	TRBD2	CASRITSGYNEQFF	TGTGCCAGCAGAATAACTAGCGGATACAATGAGCAGTTCTTC
TRBV6-1	-	TRBJ1-2	TRBD1	CASSRSGTGYGYTF	TGTGCCAGCAGTAGATCCGGGACAGGCTATGGCTACACCTTC
TRBV7-2	-	TRBJ1-1	-	CASSQQGFMNTEAFF	TGTGCCAGCAGCCAACAGGGTTTCATGAACACTGAAGCTTTCTTT
TRBV10-3	-	TRBJ2-7	TRBD1	CAVGQGVEQYF	TGTGCCGTGGGACAGGGTGTAGAGCAGTACTTC
TRBV29-1	-	TRBJ2-3	-	CSVRGASTDTQYF	TGCAGCGTTAGGGGCGCTAGCACAGATACGCAGTATTTT
TRBV6-1	-	TRBJ1-2	TRBD1	CASSEGGDRGWSGYTF	TGTGCCAGCAGTGAAGGCGGGGACAGGGGCTGGAGTGGCTACACCTTC
TRBV28	-	TRBJ2-7	TRBD1	CASRGQAVSYEQYF	TGTGCCAGCAGGGGACAGGCCGTTTCCTACGAGCAGTACTTC
TRBV9	-	TRBJ1-5	TRBD1	CASSPGTGENQPQHF	TGTGCCAGCAGCCCTGGGACAGGGGAAAATCAGCCCCAGCATTTT
TRBV6-1	-	TRBJ1-2	-	CASSEALRQTGGYTF	TGTGCCAGCAGTGAAGCGCTTCGACAGACGGGGGGCTACACCTTC
TRBV14	-	TRBJ2-7	TRBD1	CASSEYRGSGEQYF	TGTGCCAGCAGCGAATACAGGGGTTCCGGCGAGCAGTACTTC
TRBV7-9	-	TRBJ1-4	-	CASSLVSGNSNEKLFF	TGTGCCAGCAGCTTAGTGAGTGGGAATTCTAATGAAAAACTGTTTTTT
TRBV7-6	-	TRBJ1-6	-	CASSLDWGNNSPLHF	TGTGCCAGCAGCTTAGACTGGGGTAATAATTCACCCCTCCACTTT
TRBV7-2	-	TRBJ1-2	-	CASSTYGVDGYTF	TGTGCCAGCAGCACATATGGGGTGGATGGCTACACCTTC
TRBV9	few	TRBJ2-3	TRBD2	CASSVRLAGGFNTQYF	TGTGCCAGCAGCGTTCGACTAGCGGGAGGGTTTAATACGCAGTATTTT
TRBV9	-	TRBJ1-4	-	CASSAYPGEKLFF	TGTGCCAGCAGCGCATACCCGGGGGAAAAACTGTTTTTT
TRBV4-1	-	TRBJ2-5	-	CASSQAVGASQETQYF	TGCGCCAGCAGCCAAGCGGTGGGGGCATCACAAGAGACCCAGTACTTC